The clone carrying this T cell receptor beta chain was counted only a few times. Its antigen remains unknown. The CDR3 sequence is 13 residues long. V lost 6 bases and J 8 bases, leaving 14 bases between the germline ends. The germline gives CDR1 SNHLY, CDR2 FYNNEI. Expressed TCRB transcripts were sequenced because the entire RNA isolate underwent reverse transcription. Assay used: immunoSEQ multiplex PCR; TCRdb lists only in-frame clones, some missing. Of approximately 730,000 clones listed, around an eighth are singletons. The data originate from a study of beta chain features in type 1 diabetes. Study findings and constraints: Shorter TCRB CDR3s, moderately but significantly so, marked every one of the four CD4+ subsets in Type 1 diabetes patients. The question of HLA type influencing TCRB rearrangement was one that remained unresolved here.

This clonotype was obtained from a man younger than 35 with type 1 diabetes. Sequenced material: naive CD4+ T cells from blood. The chain combines TRBV2 with TRBJ2-1, with D perhaps matching TRBD1 (6 bases). Written as DNA, the CDR3 is TGTGCCAGCAGCAGTAGGGCAGGGGATGAGCAGTTCTTC. As protein: CASSSRAGDEQFF.